The entry that follows covers one T cell receptor beta chain sequence. A sample-barcoded 5' primer and a J-beta primer mix were used in a second PCR of roughly 6 to 11 cycles. TCRdb re-called the 5' RACE reads with MiXCR, one entry per CDR3 protein. The repertoire holds around 1,100,000 distinct CDR3 sequences, roughly two fifths seen once, with 10% to 15% in the top ten. Germline trimming cut 5 bases from V and 7 bases from J; bases unmatched to any gene: 17. The CDR3 covers 17 residues. CDR1 MNHEY and CDR2 SMNVEV come from the germline V gene (reference sequence). These data originate in a study of blood T cells in healthy people across ages.

The source material was blood. The chain carries TRBV27 and TRBJ2-3; 8 bases line up with TRBD1. The clonotype comes from a man aged 18-30 years in good health. This CDR3 reads CASSPSGTGAVSNTQYF. In DNA form, the CDR3 reads TGTGCCAGCAGTCCCTCCGGGACAGGAGCAGTTTCGAATACGCAGTATTTT.